Below, one T cell receptor beta chain is given with its context. Its antigen is not yet known. Base quality data are lacking; no much larger clone is found one base away. The data were taken from a study of T cells after yellow fever vaccination (dated by TCRdb to between 2018 and 2021). Looking at the study overall: Libraries from fractions with low cell numbers were prepared with the SMART-Seq v4 Ultra Low Input RNA kit. To follow T-cell clones before and after primary and booster YFV17D yellow fever vaccination, bulk TCR alpha and beta repertoires were sequenced over time. The cohort comprised two healthy male donors, one aged 18 to 29 and one aged 30 to 40 years. Bulk PBMC replicates and cell subsets were isolated from blood drawn at multiple timepoints before and after both primary and secondary immunization. General conclusions and limits of the study: After the booster, most clones that had expanded after primary vaccination were detected again (around 95% of CD4 and around 88% of CD8), suggesting broad maintenance of memory. Compared with the primary T-cell response, the secondary T-cell response was weaker but faster, peaking on day 5 rather than day 15. A small fraction of clonotypes showed up in both the CD4 and CD8 compartments, probably as a result of convergent recombination. The study included only a couple of donors, which limits how far the findings can be generalized. FACS-sorted repertoires could contain abundant contaminating clonotypes from the bulk population, so computational filtering was required.

Reading from cysteine to phenylalanine, the CDR3 counts 12 amino acids. Only the CDR3 region is kept as DNA, spanning 36 bases read in frame from base 1. CDR1 and CDR2, per the germline V gene (reference sequence), are DFQATT and SNEGSKA. V is pared back by 6 bases and J by 3 bases, with 11 bases lying between the germline termini. The treatment or condition label on this specimen signifies: live attenuated yellow fever vaccine strain. PBMCs were isolated from peripheral blood using a standard Ficoll-Paque protocol. CD4 and CD8 T-cell fractions were isolated with Dynabeads CD4 and CD8 positive selection kits. RNA was extracted with TriZol from bulk PBMCs, CD4 and CD8 fractions, and dextramer-positive and dextramer-negative fractions. Sequenced on an Illumina NovaSeq 6000. Synthesis of TCR cDNA relied on 5'RACE template switching, a step that introduced a universal primer site along with unique molecular identifiers. cDNA synthesis was primed from both the TCR alpha and TCR beta constant segments. Libraries were amplified in two PCR steps, with sample barcodes and sequencing adapters added in the second step. Libraries were sequenced on Illumina HiSeq 2500 (2x100 bp) or NovaSeq (2x150 bp). Regarding the original processing steps: Reads were demultiplexed and collapsed into UMI consensus sequences with MIGEC, and V(D)J alignment was performed with MiXCR. Vaccine-responding clonotypes were defined with edgeR using replicate PBMC samples, requiring FDR below 0.01 and a log2 fold change above 5 up to day 15. Each bulk clonotype was labeled CD4 or CD8 based on which sequenced repertoire, CD4 or CD8, contained the clonotype at higher abundance. TCRdb ran its own pipeline on the public reads, namely fastp trimming at Q25 and MiXCR clone calling, and kept in-frame beta chains. Entries are consolidated by CDR3 protein sequence, retaining the most common genes and DNA. The V and J calls and clone size come from TCRdb's table, not from the authors' own analysis. For this sample there are 340,000 or so distinct CDR3 sequences; roughly an eighth appear just once. The biggest ten clones account for 2.5% to 4% of the sample.

The rearranged chain carries TRBV20-1 and TRBJ1-2, with the identity of the D gene unclear. The origin of this receptor is a man between 18 and 35 years old who received the YFV17D yellow fever vaccine. The material was CD4+ T cells sorted from PBMCs, obtained 15 days after the yellow fever booster vaccination. The CDR3 reads as follows: CSARNVDYGYTF. The DNA reads as follows: TGCAGTGCAAGGAATGTGGACTATGGCTACACCTTC.